A single sample is the source of the 22 T cell receptor beta chains below, sequenced in a study of blood T cell repertoires in COVID-19. Assay: immunoSEQ multiplex PCR; the TCRdb copy retains only in-frame clones and omits some. The sample includes about 150,000 clones, around 80% seen only once; the top ten take 5.5% to 7%. Sequencing was done on a sample of PBMCs or T cells enriched from blood (not recorded which). Receptor source: a woman between 50 and 59 years old who had recovered from COVID-19.

In DNA form, the CDR3 reads TGCGCCAGTTCACAGGGGAGCACAGATACGCAGTATTTT. Its translation: CASSQGSTDTQYF. The V gene is TRBV5-1, the J gene TRBJ2-3; the match to TRBD1 covers 7 bases. The CDR3 runs to 13 residues. Per germline, CDR1 SGHRS and CDR2 YFSETQ. The J segment lost 0 bases and the V segment lost 8 bases, leaving 3 bases of the junction unmatched. The whole variable domain, filled in from reference TRBV5-1 and TRBJ2-3, reads KAGVTQTPRYLIKTRGQQVTLSCSPISGHRSVSWYQQTPGQGLQFLFEYFSETQRNKGNFPGRFSGRQFSNSRSEMNVSTLELGDSALYLCASSQGSTDTQYFGPGTRLTVL.

This clone came up a few times. V usage is TRBV18 and J usage is TRBJ2-7; D perhaps matches TRBD1 (6 bases). This CDR3 comprises 14 residues. In germline, CDR1 is KGHSH, CDR2 LQKENI. V lost 3 bases, J lost 2 bases, and 11 bases lay in between. The CDR3 loop reads CASSPRDTTYEQYF. The CDR3 DNA is TGTGCCAGCTCACCCCGGGACACAACCTACGAGCAGTACTTC. The variable domain in full, with the rest retrieved from reference TRBV18 and TRBJ2-7, is NAGVMQNPRHLVRRRGQEARLRCSPMKGHSHVYWYRQLPEEGLKFMVYLQKENIIDESGMPKERFSAEFPKEGPSILRIQQVVRGDSAAYFCASSPRDTTYEQYFGPGTRLTVT.

The chain has TRBV15 and TRBJ1-5; D gene unclear. Trimming stripped 0 bases from V and 6 bases from J, with 12 bases between. From germline, CDR1 is LNHNV and CDR2 YYDKDF (reference sequence). CDR3 length: 15 amino acids. The CDR3 DNA sequence: TGTGCCACCAGCAGAGATCCGGGGAGACCTCAGCCCCAGCATTTT. Its translation: CATSRDPGRPQPQHF.

V is TRBV7-3 and J is TRBJ1-1, with TRBD1 identical over 8 bases. The V segment lost 6 bases and the J segment 5 bases; nucleotides outside the gene matches: 11. This CDR3 has 15 amino acids. The germline V gene has CDR1 SGHTA and CDR2 FQGTGA. CDR3 in DNA: TGTGCCAGCAGTCCCAGCCCGGACAGGGTAACTGAAGCTTTCTTT. This codes for CASSPSPDRVTEAFF.

The chain combines TRBV19 with TRBJ1-1; D is unresolved. The germline CDR1 and CDR2 sequences are LNHDA and SQIVND (reference sequence). Trimming stripped 4 bases from V and 0 bases from J, with 6 bases between. The CDR3 is 13 residues long. This CDR3 reads CASSTQLNTEAFF. CDR3 DNA: TGTGCCAGTAGTACACAGCTGAACACTGAAGCTTTCTTT. The full variable domain, rest sourced from reference TRBV19 and TRBJ1-1, is DGGITQSPKYLFRKEGQNVTLSCEQNLNHDAMYWYRQDPGQGLRLIYYSQIVNDFQKGDIAEGYSVSREKKESFPLTVTSAQKNPTAFYLCASSTQLNTEAFFGQGTRLTVV.

This clone was counted between two and nine times. V and J are TRBV6-5 and TRBJ1-5; D possibly corresponds to TRBD1 (5 bases). The germline V and J ends were trimmed by 4 bases and 3 bases, with 10 bases remaining between them. This CDR3 has 14 residues. Germline V gene sequence: CDR1 MNHEY, CDR2 SVGAGI. The CDR3 is CASSFTGPNQPQHF. CDR3 coding DNA: TGTGCCAGCAGTTTTACAGGCCCCAATCAGCCCCAGCATTTT.

The V gene is TRBV27, the J gene TRBJ2-3; 13 bases map to TRBD2. There are 14 residues in the CDR3. Germline lookup yields CDR1 MNHEY and CDR2 SMNVEV (reference sequence). V lost 8 bases, J lost 6 bases, and 5 bases stayed unmatched. The CDR3, as DNA: TGTGCCAGCGGAACTAGCGGGGGGGCTGATACGCAGTATTTT. Its translation is CASGTSGGADTQYF.

This clone has just a few counts. This chain connects TRBV23-1 to TRBJ1-4, with no clear D. TRBV23-1 is identified as an open reading frame with a role that is uncertain. The CDR3 totals 13 residues. Deletions cut 8 bases from V and 4 bases from J, with 11 bases between. CDR3 region: CASAEGNNEKLFF. The CDR3 DNA reads TGCGCCAGCGCGGAGGGAAATAATGAAAAACTGTTTTTT.

The chain carries TRBV18 and TRBJ1-1, with a possible D match to TRBD1 (5 bases). The CDR3 is 15 amino acids. V shed 3 bases and J shed 5 bases, with 16 bases lying between them. Germline V lookup: CDR1 KGHSH, CDR2 LQKENI. In DNA, the CDR3 is TGTGCCAGCTCACCCTCGCCGGGGGGATGGACTGAAGCTTTCTTT. Its protein product is CASSPSPGGWTEAFF. The complete variable domain, with remaining parts taken from reference TRBV18 and TRBJ1-1, reads NAGVMQNPRHLVRRRGQEARLRCSPMKGHSHVYWYRQLPEEGLKFMVYLQKENIIDESGMPKERFSAEFPKEGPSILRIQQVVRGDSAAYFCASSPSPGGWTEAFFGQGTRLTVV.

V is TRBV28 and J is TRBJ1-5, with D perhaps TRBD1 (6 bases). The germline CDR1 and CDR2 sequences are MDHEN and SYDVKM. The CDR3 contains 12 residues. V was pared by 11 bases and J by 1 base, with 9 bases between. The CDR3 DNA reads as TGTGCCCAGGGGTTAAGCAATCAGCCCCAGCATTTT. Translation: CAQGLSNQPQHF.

The CDR3 DNA sequence: TGTGCCAGCAGCCCGAACACAGGGAAATCACCCCTCCACTTT. Translation gives CASSPNTGKSPLHF. The chain links TRBV7-8 to TRBJ1-6; D might be TRBD1 (6 bases). CDR1 and CDR2 from the germline V gene are SGHVS and FQNEAQ. CDR3 length: 14 residues. The V end was cut by 5 bases, the J end by 10 bases, with 15 bases between.

In this sample, this clone turned up once. V gene TRBV5-1 combines with J gene TRBJ2-7; the D gene is possibly TRBD1 (6 bases). This CDR3 is 14 amino acids long. V shed 4 bases and J shed 1 base, with 12 bases lying between them. The germline gives CDR1 SGHRS, CDR2 YFSETQ. For the CDR3, the DNA is TGCGCCAGCAGCAGGGTTCAGGGGTCCTACGAGCAGTACTTC. It specifies CASSRVQGSYEQYF.

The chain combines TRBV5-4 with TRBJ2-1; TRBD1 is a possible D gene (5 bases). Trimming stripped 3 bases from V and 1 base from J, with 14 bases between. Germline CDR1 reads SGHNT; CDR2 reads YYREEE (reference sequence). The CDR3 loop spans 16 amino acids. The CDR3 loop reads CASSWGRGSSYNEQFF. CDR3 coding DNA: TGTGCCAGCAGCTGGGGAAGGGGTTCGTCCTACAATGAGCAGTTCTTC.

This chain uses TRBV5-1 with TRBJ1-4; 12 nucleotides match TRBD1. V was pared by 7 bases and J by 10 bases, with 8 bases of the junction left unmatched. The CDR3 extends over 14 amino acids. Per germline, CDR1 SGHRS and CDR2 YFSETQ. This CDR3 is CASEPGTGGGKLFF. CDR3 sequence (DNA): TGCGCCAGCGAACCAGGGACAGGGGGCGGAAAACTGTTTTTT.

The chain uses TRBV19 and TRBJ1-2, with TRBD1 matching over 8 bases. In germline, CDR1 is LNHDA, CDR2 SQIVND (reference sequence). The CDR3 runs 17 residues. With 3 bases clipped from V and 2 bases from J, the junction kept 11 bases outside the gene matches. This CDR3 reads CASSIGQGVIGNYGYTF. For the CDR3, the DNA is TGTGCCAGTAGTATTGGACAGGGCGTTATTGGGAACTATGGCTACACCTTC.

The chain carries TRBV7-9 and TRBJ2-7; 8 nucleotides agree with TRBD2. The CDR3 contains 16 residues. CDR1 and CDR2 from the germline V gene are SEHNR and FQNEAQ (reference sequence). The V gene end was trimmed by 4 bases and the J gene end by 3 bases; junction bases not matched to a gene: 11. The CDR3 DNA is TGTGCCAGCAGCTCCTGGTTGGGACTAGTGTTCTACGAGCAGTACTTC. Translated, it gives CASSSWLGLVFYEQYF.

This clone has a handful of counts. The J gene is TRBJ2-1, the V gene TRBV14, with 14 bases aligning to TRBD2. Germline lookup yields CDR1 SGHDN and CDR2 FVKESK. The CDR3 runs 15 residues. V lost 4 bases to trimming and J lost 9 bases; unmatched junction nucleotides: 5. Here the CDR3 reads CASSRTSGGRGEQFF. The DNA of the CDR3 is TGTGCCAGCAGCCGGACTAGCGGGGGGCGGGGTGAGCAGTTCTTC. Combining the CDR3 with reference TRBV14 and TRBJ2-1 gives the whole variable domain EAGVTQFPSHSVIEKGQTVTLRCDPISGHDNLYWYRRVMGKEIKFLLHFVKESKQDESGMPNNRFLAERTGGTYSTLKVQPAELEDSGVYFCASSRTSGGRGEQFFGPGTRLTVL.

The chain uses TRBV29-1 and TRBJ1-2; D remains unclear. Trimming took 4 bases from V and 3 from J, leaving 9 bases between them. Germline values: CDR1 SQVTM, CDR2 ANQGSEA. The CDR3 covers 12 residues. The CDR3 region is CSVGQDYYGYTF. The CDR3 bases are TGCAGCGTTGGGCAGGACTACTATGGCTACACCTTC.

The chain couples TRBV7-3 to TRBJ2-4; TRBD2 matches 7 bases. Germline V CDR1 and CDR2: SGHTA, FQGTGA. CDR3 length equals 16 residues. J was trimmed by 0 bases and V by 4 bases; bases with no gene match: 6. CDR3 bases: TGTGCCAGCAGCTCTACGACGGGGGGAGCCAAAAACATTCAGTACTTC. It codes for CASSSTTGGAKNIQYF.

The gene calls are TRBV10-3 and TRBJ2-7, with TRBD1 as a possible D gene (6 bases). The V end was cut by 0 bases, the J end by 5 bases, with 8 bases between. The CDR3 totals 13 residues. Germline V gene sequence: CDR1 ENHRY, CDR2 SYGVKD. The CDR3 sequence is CAISESNRDEQYF. CDR3 sequence (DNA): TGTGCCATCAGTGAGTCGAACAGGGACGAGCAGTACTTC.

The chain joins TRBV3-1 (or the pseudogene TRBV3-2) to TRBJ2-3; 10 nucleotides line up with TRBD2. V shed 4 bases, J shed 0 bases, and the junction held 7 bases outside the gene matches. Germline CDR1 is LGHDT and CDR2 is YNNKEL (reference sequence). This CDR3 contains 17 residues. The CDR3 sequence is CASSLQLAGSSTDTQYF. CDR3 bases: TGTGCCAGCAGCCTACAACTAGCGGGGAGTAGCACAGATACGCAGTATTTT.

This clone appeared a few times. Other DNA sequences in the sample encode the same CDR3. CDR3 loop: CASKGGTGGEKLFF. CDR3 in DNA: TGTGCCAGCAAAGGGGGGACAGGGGGCGAAAAACTGTTTTTT. The rearrangement uses TRBV6-5 and TRBJ1-4, with 12 nucleotides matching TRBD1. Trimming cost V 7 bases and J 8 bases; bases outside gene matches: 5. CDR3 length: 14 amino acids. Germline V lookup: CDR1 MNHEY, CDR2 SVGAGI.